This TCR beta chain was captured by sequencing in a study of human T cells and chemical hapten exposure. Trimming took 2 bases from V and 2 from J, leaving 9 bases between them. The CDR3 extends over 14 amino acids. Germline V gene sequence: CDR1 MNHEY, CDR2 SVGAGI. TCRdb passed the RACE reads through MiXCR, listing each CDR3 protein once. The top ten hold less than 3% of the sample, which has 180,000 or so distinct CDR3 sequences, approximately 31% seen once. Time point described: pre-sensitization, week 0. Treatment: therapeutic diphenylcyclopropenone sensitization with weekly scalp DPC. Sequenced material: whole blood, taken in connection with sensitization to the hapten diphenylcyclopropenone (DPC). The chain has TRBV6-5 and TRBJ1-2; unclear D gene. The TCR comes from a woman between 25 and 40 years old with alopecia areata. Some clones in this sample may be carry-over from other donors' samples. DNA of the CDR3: TGTGCCAGCAGTTACCTTGGCAGAAACTATGGCTACACCTTC. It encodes CASSYLGRNYGYTF.